The clone carrying this T cell receptor (beta chain) was counted between two and nine times. A second 7 to 11 cycle PCR used barcoded and J-beta primers. TCRdb used MiXCR to reprocess the 5' RACE reads, holding one entry per CDR3 protein. The profile covers 750,000 or so distinct CDR3 sequences, with more than 20% appearing a single time and more than 8% taken by the ten largest. This entry belongs to a study of blood T cells in healthy people across ages. Caucasian individuals from Russia who were healthy and aged 6 to 90 acted as donors. The CDR3 runs to 15 residues. These same records also appear under a second study, on T cells of mothers and their children. Turning to that study: Study donors consisted of a few healthy Caucasian mothers and their six children.

The sample consisted of blood. The V and J genes are TRBV21-1 and TRBJ1-1; the table's D call TRBD1 went unverified against the DNA. TRBV21-1 corresponds to a pseudogene. This receptor was taken from a boy aged 5-17 years in good health. CDR3 in DNA: TGTGCCAGCAGCAAATGTGGACATCTGAACACTGAAGCTTTCTTT. As protein: CASSKCGHLNTEAFF.